Below are 16 T cell receptor beta chains sequenced from a single sample in a study of shared clonotypes between healthy human individuals. Sequencing used immunoSEQ multiplex PCR; TCRdb keeps in-frame clones, though not all of them. The table has more than 1,200,000 clones, around 98.5% seen once. The source material was naive CD4+ T cells sorted from blood. This sample's subset: CD45RA+ positively selected. Receptors originate from a man aged 25 to 40 in good health.

The chain joins TRBV5-1 to TRBJ2-1; D not certain. Germline loops: CDR1 SGHRS, CDR2 YFSETQ. The length of the CDR3 is 15 residues. V lost 0 bases to trimming and J lost 2 bases, with 9 bases between them. As DNA, the CDR3 is TGCGCCAGCAGCTTGGACGGCCTTCCCTACAATGAGCAGTTCTTC. Translated, it gives CASSLDGLPYNEQFF.

This clone was recorded only once. The chain has TRBV15 and TRBJ2-7; either TRBD1 or TRBD2 may supply D (6 bases each). CDR3 length equals 16 residues. V lost 4 bases and J lost 5, with 21 bases in between. Germline V gene lookup returns CDR1 LNHNV and CDR2 YYDKDF (reference sequence). CDR3: CATSTRGGQGPNEQYF. The CDR3 DNA sequence: TGTGCCACCAGCACAAGAGGGGGGCAGGGACCTAACGAGCAGTACTTC.

The V gene is TRBV28, the J gene TRBJ2-4; possibly TRBD1 for D (5 bases). V lost 2 bases, J lost 7 bases, and 6 bases lay in between. CDR3 length: 12 amino acids. Germline V lookup: CDR1 MDHEN, CDR2 SYDVKM. Here the CDR3 DNA reads TGTGCCAGCAGTTTACCAGGGAACATTCAGTACTTC. It codes for CASSLPGNIQYF.

J is TRBJ1-2 and V is TRBV19; tentatively, D is TRBD1 (6 bases). V was pared by 7 bases and J by 2 bases, with 14 bases between. Germline V gene lookup returns CDR1 LNHDA and CDR2 SQIVND (reference sequence). This CDR3 has 14 amino acids. This CDR3 reads CASNAARGNYGYTF. The CDR3 bases are TGTGCCAGTAATGCCGCCAGGGGAAACTATGGCTACACCTTC.

The chain joins TRBV11-3 to TRBJ2-3, with 7 nucleotides matching TRBD1. This CDR3 spans 15 amino acids. Germline CDR1 is SGHNT and CDR2 is YENEEA. The V segment lost 8 bases and the J segment 2 bases; nucleotides outside the gene matches: 10. CDR3 in amino acids: CASSRTGGYTDTQYF. CDR3 coding DNA: TGTGCCAGCTCCCGGACAGGTGGATACACAGATACGCAGTATTTT.

V and J are TRBV18 and TRBJ2-7; 9 bases match TRBD1. V shed 3 bases, J shed 0 bases, and the junction held 6 bases outside the gene matches. The CDR3 has 16 amino acids. Germline values: CDR1 KGHSH, CDR2 LQKENI. The DNA for the CDR3 is TGTGCCAGCTCACCGCTCCGGGACAGGGACTCCTACGAGCAGTACTTC. Translated: CASSPLRDRDSYEQYF.

The chain is built from TRBV6-1 and TRBJ2-7; 10 nucleotides line up with TRBD1. This CDR3 region has 15 residues. Germline V gene lookup returns CDR1 MNHNS and CDR2 SASEGT. Trimming at V came to 4 bases and at J to 3 bases, leaving 6 bases not matched to a gene. The CDR3 bases are TGTGCCAGCAGTGGGGGGACAGGGGCGTACTACGAGCAGTACTTC. It yields the protein CASSGGTGAYYEQYF.

The chain has TRBV11-3 and TRBJ2-1; TRBD2 is a possible D gene (6 bases). Germline CDR1 SGHNT, CDR2 YENEEA. The CDR3 contains 12 residues. V was pared by 2 bases and J by 13 bases, with 12 bases between. CDR3 coding DNA: TGTGCCAGCAGCTTAACCTCGGGACTTCAGTTCTTC. Translating it yields CASSLTSGLQFF. The whole variable domain, remainder taken from reference TRBV11-3 and TRBJ2-1, is EAGVVQSPRYKIIEKKQPVAFWCNPISGHNTLYWYLQNLGQGPELLIRYENEEAVDDSQLPKDRFSAERLKGVDSTLKIQPAELGDSAVYLCASSLTSGLQFFGPGTRLTVL.

The CDR3 DNA reads as TGTGCCAGCAGCTTTTCTAAACCCCAATACGAGCAGTACTTC. Amino acid sequence: CASSFSKPQYEQYF. The chain is built from TRBV13 and TRBJ2-7; D is undetermined. Trimming left V 3 bases short and J 4 bases short, with 13 bases between. This CDR3 comprises 14 residues. CDR1 PRHDT and CDR2 FYEKMQ come from the germline V gene (reference sequence).

The chain uses TRBV19 and TRBJ2-7; the match to TRBD2 covers 10 bases. Germline CDR1 and CDR2: LNHDA and SQIVND (reference sequence). J gave up 3 bases and V 6 bases, and 8 bases lay outside the gene matches. The CDR3 has 15 amino acids. The CDR3 DNA reads as TGTGCCAGTAGCCCCGTAGTAGCGGGAGGCTACGAGCAGTACTTC. Translated, it gives CASSPVVAGGYEQYF.

With regard to this clone: Different DNA sequences within this sample yield the same CDR3. This chain joins TRBV20-1 and TRBJ2-7; 7 nucleotides line up with TRBD1. Trimming took 6 bases from V and 4 from J; bases not matched to a gene: 3. The CDR3 sequence is 11 residues long. Germline loops: CDR1 DFQATT, CDR2 SNEGSKA (reference sequence). The CDR3 is CSARTGYEQYF. The CDR3 DNA reads as TGCAGTGCCCGGACAGGATACGAGCAGTACTTC.

The chain recombines TRBV5-1 with TRBJ1-2, with 10 positions matching TRBD1. The CDR3 contains 15 residues. V was pared by 4 bases and J by 8 bases, with 11 bases of the junction left unmatched. Germline V gene sequence: CDR1 SGHRS, CDR2 YFSETQ. In nucleotides, the CDR3 is TGCGCCAGCAGCCCGGACAGGGGGAATTTACACGGCTACACCTTC. Translation: CASSPDRGNLHGYTF.

The chain couples TRBV7-2 to TRBJ1-1; TRBD1 aligns across 10 bases. V shed 5 bases and J 8 bases; nucleotides not matched to a gene: 5. The CDR3 loop spans 13 amino acids. Germline assignment: CDR1 SGHTA and CDR2 FQGNSA. CDR3 nucleotide sequence: TGTGCCAGCAGCCCGGGACAGGGGTTCGAAGCTTTCTTT. Protein product: CASSPGQGFEAFF.

This chain joins TRBV11-3 and TRBJ2-3; the match to TRBD2 covers 12 bases. The CDR3 loop spans 16 amino acids. The J segment lost 6 bases and the V segment lost 1 base, leaving 5 bases of the junction unmatched. Germline CDR1 and CDR2: SGHNT and YENEEA. CDR3 protein: CASSLALAGGLDTQYF. For the CDR3, the DNA is TGTGCCAGCAGCTTAGCACTAGCGGGAGGATTGGATACGCAGTATTTT. The full variable domain, its missing parts supplied by reference TRBV11-3 and TRBJ2-3, is EAGVVQSPRYKIIEKKQPVAFWCNPISGHNTLYWYLQNLGQGPELLIRYENEEAVDDSQLPKDRFSAERLKGVDSTLKIQPAELGDSAVYLCASSLALAGGLDTQYFGPGTRLTVL.

The rearrangement uses TRBV11-2 and TRBJ2-4; 11 bases are a match to TRBD2. Germline values: CDR1 SGHAT, CDR2 FQNNGV. The CDR3 covers 18 residues. Trimming took 5 bases from V and 0 from J; bases not matched to a gene: 9. The CDR3 spells CASSQPGLAELAKNIQYF. Written as DNA, the CDR3 is TGTGCCAGCAGCCAACCGGGACTAGCGGAACTAGCCAAAAACATTCAGTACTTC. The variable domain in full, with the rest retrieved from reference TRBV11-2 and TRBJ2-4, is EAGVAQSPRYKIIEKRQSVAFWCNPISGHATLYWYQQILGQGPKLLIQFQNNGVVDDSQLPKDRFSAERLKGVDSTLKIQPAKLEDSAVYLCASSQPGLAELAKNIQYFGAGTRLSVL.

The rearrangement links TRBV5-5 to TRBJ1-2; 9 nucleotides agree with TRBD1. Trimming at V came to 4 bases and at J to 6 bases, leaving 13 bases not matched to a gene. CDR3 length: 16 residues. Per the germline V gene, CDR1 is SGHKS and CDR2 is YYEKEE (reference sequence). CDR3 sequence: CASSTAPGQGGDGYTF. DNA for the CDR3: TGTGCCAGCAGCACTGCTCCGGGACAGGGTGGTGATGGCTACACCTTC.